The sequence of this T cell receptor beta chain was determined in a study of OX40 agonist ivuxolimab in advanced cancers. Study conclusions and caveats: Clonal expansion by week 6 occurred in CD4+ and CD8+ blood T cells (at 0.1 to 3.0 mg/kg).

This clone was observed a single time. Its matching antigen is unknown. Trimming left V 2 bases short and J 1 base short, with 5 bases between. Germline V gene data show CDR1 as SGHTA and CDR2 as FQGTGA. The CDR3 is made up of 13 amino acids. Some clones are missing from TCRdb's copy, which holds only in-frame ones; the method was immunoSEQ multiplex PCR. Of tens of thousands of clones listed, more than 65% were seen once; the top ten hold 11%. This clonotype was obtained from an adult with an advanced solid tumor such as melanoma, head and neck, liver or kidney cancer. The chain has TRBV7-3 and TRBJ1-1, with D unresolved. Here the sequenced sample was CD4+ or CD8+ T cells sorted from blood, taken in a trial of the OX40 agonist ivuxolimab. The chain's CDR3 is CASSLWKNTEAFF. The CDR3 bases are TGTGCCAGCAGCTTATGGAAGAACACTGAAGCTTTCTTT.